This is a list of T cell receptor beta chains from one sample in a study of beta chain features in type 1 diabetes. TCRdb keeps only in-frame clones here, not all; method: immunoSEQ multiplex PCR. Among some 300,000 clones listed, approximately 8.1% were seen once. The sequenced sample consisted of central memory CD4+ T cells from blood. The receptors derive from a woman aged 18 to 35 in good health. Both conserved end residues are part of each CDR3. D genes are given only for firm matches. Not all rows give a size; the values are once, few, many and, for expanded clones, a class.

D gene: TRBD1
V gene: TRBV6-5
J gene: TRBJ2-3
clone size: few
CDR3 protein: CASSDRGRGADTQYF
CDR3 DNA: TGTGCCAGCAGCGACAGGGGGCGAGGTGCAGATACGCAGTATTTT

D gene: TRBD2
V gene: TRBV18
J gene: TRBJ2-1
clone size: many
CDR3 protein: CASGTSGGNNEQFF
CDR3 DNA: TGTGCCAGTGGGACTAGCGGAGGGAACAATGAGCAGTTCTTC

D gene: -
V gene: TRBV19
J gene: TRBJ1-2
clone size: many
CDR3 protein: CASSKRGRVLDGYTF
CDR3 DNA: TGTGCCAGTAGTAAGCGTGGTCGGGTACTAGATGGCTACACCTTC

D gene: TRBD2
V gene: TRBV14
J gene: TRBJ2-1
clone size: -
CDR3 protein: CASSQTKAGGLVTFYNEQFF
CDR3 DNA: TGTGCCAGCAGCCAAACTAAGGCGGGGGGCCTGGTTACCTTCTACAATGAGCAGTTCTTC

D gene: TRBD1
V gene: TRBV29-1
J gene: TRBJ2-1
clone size: -
CDR3 protein: CSVERGDRGSNEQFF
CDR3 DNA: TGCAGCGTTGAAAGAGGGGACAGGGGTTCAAATGAGCAGTTCTTC

D gene: -
V gene: TRBV18
J gene: TRBJ2-1
clone size: few
CDR3 protein: CASSAGQNNEQFF
CDR3 DNA: TGTGCCAGCTCAGCGGGACAAAACAATGAGCAGTTCTTC

D gene: -
V gene: TRBV28
J gene: TRBJ1-2
clone size: few
CDR3 protein: CASSFGGPQGHYGYTF
CDR3 DNA: TGTGCCAGCAGTTTTGGGGGTCCCCAGGGCCACTATGGCTACACCTTC

D gene: -
V gene: TRBV7-2
J gene: TRBJ2-7
clone size: few
CDR3 protein: CASTLDSHAREQYF
CDR3 DNA: TGTGCCAGCACCTTAGACTCCCATGCTCGCGAGCAGTACTTC

D gene: -
V gene: TRBV2
J gene: TRBJ1-5
clone size: -
CDR3 protein: CASSADREVQPQHF
CDR3 DNA: TGTGCCAGCAGCGCTGACAGAGAGGTTCAGCCCCAGCATTTT

D gene: TRBD1
V gene: TRBV5-6
J gene: TRBJ2-3
clone size: few
CDR3 protein: CASSPTGGTDTQYF
CDR3 DNA: TGTGCCAGCAGCCCTACAGGGGGCACAGATACGCAGTATTTT

D gene: -
V gene: TRBV27
J gene: TRBJ1-1
clone size: -
CDR3 protein: CASMDWDTEAFF
CDR3 DNA: TGTGCCAGCATGGATTGGGACACTGAAGCTTTCTTT

D gene: -
V gene: TRBV5-6
J gene: TRBJ2-5
clone size: -
CDR3 protein: CASSLVQQETQYF
CDR3 DNA: TGTGCCAGCAGCTTGGTCCAGCAAGAGACCCAGTACTTC

D gene: -
V gene: TRBV7-2
J gene: TRBJ2-2
clone size: few
CDR3 protein: CASSLRSVGGELFF
CDR3 DNA: TGTGCCAGCAGCTTACGGTCCGTGGGCGGGGAGCTGTTTTTT

D gene: TRBD1
V gene: TRBV19
J gene: TRBJ2-2
clone size: -
CDR3 protein: CASSIVLQGAGELFF
CDR3 DNA: TGTGCCAGTAGTATTGTATTACAGGGGGCCGGGGAGCTGTTTTTT

D gene: -
V gene: TRBV29-1
J gene: TRBJ2-3
clone size: many
CDR3 protein: CSARGGTTDTQYF
CDR3 DNA: TGCAGCGCCCGAGGTGGTACCACAGATACGCAGTATTTT

D gene: -
V gene: TRBV4-2
J gene: TRBJ1-6
clone size: -
CDR3 protein: CASSREGNKNSPLHF
CDR3 DNA: TGTGCCAGCAGCCGAGAGGGGAATAAAAATTCACCCCTCCACTTT

D gene: TRBD1
V gene: TRBV7-2
J gene: TRBJ2-5
clone size: few
CDR3 protein: CASSFNRGQETQYF
CDR3 DNA: TGTGCCAGCAGCTTCAACAGGGGGCAAGAGACCCAGTACTTC

D gene: -
V gene: TRBV5-1
J gene: TRBJ2-5
clone size: few
CDR3 protein: CASSPQGWGQETQYF
CDR3 DNA: TGCGCCAGCAGCCCTCAGGGGTGGGGGCAAGAGACCCAGTACTTC

D gene: TRBD1
V gene: TRBV27
J gene: TRBJ2-7
clone size: -
CDR3 protein: CASSLLGTGRREQYF
CDR3 DNA: TGTGCCAGCAGTTTATTGGGGACAGGGAGGAGGGAGCAGTACTTC

D gene: TRBD1
V gene: TRBV5-1
J gene: TRBJ1-1
clone size: few
CDR3 protein: CASSRTGTGQLNTEAFF
CDR3 DNA: TGCGCCAGCAGCCGAACCGGGACAGGGCAACTTAACACTGAAGCTTTCTTT

D gene: -
V gene: TRBV9
J gene: TRBJ2-3
clone size: few
CDR3 protein: CASSVEGPGSWTDTQYF
CDR3 DNA: TGTGCCAGCAGCGTAGAAGGGCCCGGGAGCTGGACAGATACGCAGTATTTT

D gene: -
V gene: TRBV11-3
J gene: TRBJ1-1
clone size: few
CDR3 protein: CASSLLVSNTEAFF
CDR3 DNA: TGTGCCAGCAGCCTTCTGGTCTCGAACACTGAAGCTTTCTTT

D gene: TRBD2
V gene: TRBV30
J gene: TRBJ2-7
clone size: -
CDR3 protein: CAWSSGLAGGNEQYF
CDR3 DNA: TGTGCCTGGAGTTCGGGACTAGCGGGAGGGAACGAGCAGTACTTC

D gene: -
V gene: TRBV5-1
J gene: TRBJ2-1
clone size: -
CDR3 protein: CASSLRGGGIDEQFF
CDR3 DNA: TGCGCCAGCAGCTTACGAGGGGGCGGGATCGATGAGCAGTTCTTC

D gene: -
V gene: TRBV19
J gene: TRBJ2-3
clone size: -
CDR3 protein: CASSLGFRAGGTQYF
CDR3 DNA: TGTGCCAGTAGCCTGGGGTTCCGGGCTGGAGGTACGCAGTATTTT

D gene: -
V gene: TRBV7-2
J gene: TRBJ2-5
clone size: -
CDR3 protein: CASSLRGSGEETQYF
CDR3 DNA: TGTGCCAGCAGCTTGCGAGGGAGTGGGGAAGAGACCCAGTACTTC

D gene: -
V gene: TRBV29-1
J gene: TRBJ2-6
clone size: -
CDR3 protein: CSVGRGGGAGANVLTF
CDR3 DNA: TGCAGCGTTGGCCGGGGAGGTGGGGCTGGGGCCAACGTCCTGACTTTC

D gene: -
V gene: TRBV4-1
J gene: TRBJ2-2
clone size: few
CDR3 protein: CASSQEVNWVRVKVGELFF
CDR3 DNA: TGCGCCAGCAGCCAAGAAGTAAACTGGGTCAGGGTGAAGGTCGGGGAGCTGTTTTTT

D gene: -
V gene: TRBV5-6
J gene: TRBJ1-6
clone size: few
CDR3 protein: CASSHRLYNSPLHF
CDR3 DNA: TGTGCCAGCAGTCACCGGCTCTATAATTCACCCCTCCACTTT

D gene: -
V gene: TRBV2
J gene: TRBJ2-3
clone size: many
CDR3 protein: CASSEYGDTQYF
CDR3 DNA: TGTGCCAGCAGTGAATATGGTGATACGCAGTATTTT

D gene: -
V gene: TRBV6-5
J gene: TRBJ2-5
clone size: -
CDR3 protein: CASRPRYGGGETQYF
CDR3 DNA: TGTGCCAGCAGACCCCGTTATGGGGGCGGGGAGACCCAGTACTTC

D gene: -
V gene: TRBV18
J gene: TRBJ2-1
clone size: -
CDR3 protein: CASSQNRDEQFF
CDR3 DNA: TGTGCCAGCTCCCAGAACAGGGACGAGCAGTTCTTC

D gene: -
V gene: TRBV5-4
J gene: TRBJ2-1
clone size: few
CDR3 protein: CASSEGLLTYNEQFF
CDR3 DNA: TGTGCCAGCAGCGAGGGACTCCTAACCTACAATGAGCAGTTCTTC

D gene: -
V gene: TRBV7-2
J gene: TRBJ1-2
clone size: -
CDR3 protein: CASSSHFTDGYTF
CDR3 DNA: TGTGCCAGCAGCTCCCATTTTACGGATGGCTACACCTTC